This record looks at one T cell receptor (beta chain) sequence and its context. The table came from immunoSEQ multiplex PCR; TCRdb's copy has only in-frame clones and leaves some out. The table shows fewer than 45,000 clones, with 85% to 95% occurring only once. This entry comes from a study of T cell changes during pregnancy in multiple sclerosis. The V gene end was trimmed by 3 bases and the J gene end by 7 bases; junction bases not matched to a gene: 9. The CDR3 has 15 amino acids. Germline CDR1 is LGHNA and CDR2 is YSLEER. V usage is TRBV4-3 and J usage is TRBJ1-2; TRBD1 matches 9 bases. The sample here was CD8+ T cells from peripheral blood mononuclear cells, taken in the third trimester of pregnancy. The source of this sequence is a female donor with multiple sclerosis, enrolled in a pregnancy study. For the CDR3, the DNA is TGCGCCAGCAGCCAGTTGTCACAGGGGGCGCTTGGCTACACCTTC. Its translation is CASSQLSQGALGYTF.